This record concerns one T cell receptor beta chain sequence. Clones were sequenced by immunoSEQ multiplex PCR, and TCRdb holds only the in-frame ones, with some missing. The table includes about 78,000 clones, 84% detected once. CDR1 is LNHDA, CDR2 SQIVND, per germline (reference sequence). With 3 bases removed from V and 5 bases from J, the gap between germline ends came to 14 bases. This CDR3 contains 14 residues. This record comes from a study of OX40 agonist ivuxolimab in advanced cancers. The chain carries TRBV19 and TRBJ2-7; a weak D match, TRBD2 (5 bases). This sequence was found in an adult with an advanced solid tumor such as melanoma, head and neck, liver or kidney cancer. This specimen consisted of CD4+ or CD8+ T cells sorted from blood, obtained in a trial of the OX40 agonist ivuxolimab. The CDR3 is CASSMDEGFNEQYF. The CDR3 nucleotides are TGTGCCAGTAGTATGGACGAGGGATTCAACGAGCAGTACTTC.